Listed here are 24 T cell receptor beta chains from one sample, sequenced in a study of read filtering for tumor transcriptome and immune sequencing. This library used approximately 370 ng RNA and molecular barcoded adaptors spanning alpha/delta and beta/gamma chains. TCRdb re-called the reads through MiXCR, storing one row per CDR3 protein. The repertoire includes around 140,000 distinct CDR3 sequences, roughly 13% of them detected once, and 7% to 9% sits in the top ten. The sample comprised a population of CD138-negative cells sorted from bone marrow. The receptors shown here come from a donor aged 40 or older with multiple myeloma.

This clonotype was seen ten or more times. A much larger clone is a single base away; this may be a read error. This chain links TRBV9 with TRBJ2-1; no firm D call. Trimming cost V 1 base and J 7 bases, with 15 bases left between them. The CDR3 is 15 residues long. The germline gives CDR1 SGDLS, CDR2 YYNGEE. The CDR3 sequence is CASSVTSGSRNEQFF. The CDR3, as DNA: TGTGCCAGCAGCGTAACGAGTGGTAGCCGGAATGAGCAGTTCTTC. The full variable domain, with the rest looked up from reference TRBV9 and TRBJ2-1, is DSGVTQTPKHLITATGQRVTLRCSPRSGDLSVYWYQQSLDQGLQFLIQYYNGEERAKGNILERFSAQQFPDLHSELNLSSLELGDSALYFCASSVTSGSRNEQFFGPGTRLTVL.

Ten or more counts support this clonotype. The chain uses TRBV20-1 and TRBJ2-7; 8 positions agree with TRBD1. Trimming took 5 bases from V and 2 from J; bases not matched to a gene: 5. CDR1 and CDR2 from the germline V gene are DFQATT and SNEGSKA (reference sequence). The CDR3 runs to 13 residues. CDR3 residues: CSASRDRPYEQYF. DNA of the CDR3: TGCAGTGCTTCCCGGGACAGGCCCTACGAGCAGTACTTC.

This clonotype came up a few times. The V and J genes are TRBV10-3 and TRBJ2-2; 11 positions agree with TRBD2. CDR3 length equals 14 residues. J lost 5 bases, V lost 10 bases, and 6 bases had no gene match. Germline CDR1 and CDR2: ENHRY and SYGVKD. The CDR3 DNA reads TGTGCCACCGTAGCGGGAGGGTGGACCGGGGAGCTGTTTTTT. Protein sequence: CATVAGGWTGELFF.

A note on this clonotype: One end of the junction is discordant with germline, which a read error may explain. V and J are TRBV27 and TRBJ2-1, with 11 bases that match TRBD2. The V gene's germline CDR1 is MNHEY and CDR2 SMNVEV (reference sequence). CDR3 size: 17 residues. CDR3: CASSEHILAGAGDEQFF. The CDR3 DNA reads as TGCGCCAGCAGTGAACACATACTAGCGGGAGCGGGGGATGAGCAGTTCTTC.

This clonotype was picked up many times. The genes are TRBV27 and TRBJ2-3; D unclear. This CDR3 comprises 14 residues. The germline V and J ends were trimmed by 0 bases and 6 bases, with 10 bases remaining between them. The germline CDR1 and CDR2 sequences are MNHEY and SMNVEV (reference sequence). CDR3 nucleotides: TGTGCCAGCAGTTTATCGGTCGCCCAGGATACGCAGTATTTT. Encoded protein: CASSLSVAQDTQYF.

This clonotype was picked up a small number of times. This rearrangement joins TRBV10-3 to TRBJ2-1; 8 nucleotides agree with TRBD2. V trimming: 6 bases; J trimming: 9 bases; junction bases outside the gene matches: 10. The CDR3 sequence is 14 residues long. Germline CDR1 is ENHRY and CDR2 is SYGVKD. The CDR3 bases are TGTGCCATCAGCCCGGGACTAGGGCTCGGTGAGCAGTTCTTC. Translation gives CAISPGLGLGEQFF.

This clonotype was seen ten or more times. The CDR3 is CASSLIGQGNEQFF. CDR3 nucleotides: TGTGCCAGCAGTCTTATCGGACAGGGGAATGAGCAGTTCTTC. The chain recombines TRBV5-8 with TRBJ2-1; 9 bases agree with TRBD1. Germline CDR1 and CDR2: SGHTS and YDEGEE. With V trimmed by 5 bases and J by 7 bases, 7 bases remained unmatched. This CDR3 region has 14 residues.

This clonotype was picked up many times. V and J are TRBV9 and TRBJ2-1; 7 bases fit TRBD2. Germline V gene lookup returns CDR1 SGDLS and CDR2 YYNGEE. The CDR3 is 14 amino acids. Trimming removed 3 bases from V and 2 bases from J; junction bases left unmatched: 2. The CDR3 bases are TGTGCCAGCAGCGGCGGGAGACCCTACAATGAGCAGTTCTTC. Translation gives CASSGGRPYNEQFF.

The sample holds one count of this clonotype. Germline is not matched at one junction end, which may reflect a read error. V usage is TRBV7-9 and J usage is TRBJ2-6; TRBD1 might be the D (5 bases). CDR3 size: 14 residues. Germline CDR1 reads SEHNR; CDR2 reads FQNEAQ (reference sequence). The DNA of the CDR3 is TGTGCCAGCAGAAGCAGGGCTGGGGCCAACGTCCTGGCTTTC. As protein: CASRSRAGANVLAF.

This clonotype was counted between two and nine times. J is TRBJ2-7 and V is TRBV5-1, with D tentatively TRBD2 (5 bases). The germline V gene encodes CDR1 SGHRS and CDR2 YFSETQ. V was pared by 2 bases and J by 5 bases, with 8 bases between. The CDR3 spans 12 residues. Here the CDR3 DNA reads TGCGCCAGCAGCTTCCCCGGGGACGAGCAGTACTTC. It specifies CASSFPGDEQYF.

This clonotype was detected ten times or more. This rearrangement joins TRBV29-1 to TRBJ1-1, with D perhaps TRBD1 (5 bases). The CDR3 runs to 15 residues. In germline, CDR1 is SQVTM, CDR2 ANQGSEA. The V gene lost 0 bases and the J gene lost 11 bases, with 22 bases spanning the gap. CDR3 sequence reads: CSVEDDGRGARRAFF. DNA for the CDR3: TGCAGCGTTGAAGATGACGGTCGAGGGGCGCGCCGTGCTTTCTTT.

Of note for this clonotype: Given a much more abundant clone one base away, this may be a read error. The gene calls are TRBV7-3 and TRBJ2-1, with a possible D match to TRBD2 (6 bases). The length of the CDR3 is 17 residues. Germline CDR1 reads SGHTA; CDR2 reads FQGTGA. This CDR3 reads CASSLKSGGNGYNEQSF. CDR3 coding DNA: TGTGCCAGCAGCTTAAAGAGTGGGGGGAACGGTTACAATGAGCAGTCCTTC.

This clonotype was detected only once. The chain has TRBV6-2 or TRBV6-3 and TRBJ2-1; D may correspond to TRBD1 or TRBD2 (5 bases each). Germline CDR1 and CDR2: MNHEY and SVGEGT. With 6 bases removed from V and 2 bases from J, the gap between germline ends came to 14 bases. This CDR3 has 15 amino acids. CDR3 protein: CASRRDGAAYNEQFF. CDR3 DNA: TGTGCCAGCAGACGGGACGGGGCCGCCTACAATGAGCAGTTCTTC.

This clonotype was picked up many times. V and J are TRBV29-1 and TRBJ1-1; D is undetermined. The CDR3 length is 13 residues. Trimming stripped 2 bases from V and 1 base from J, with 8 bases between. CDR1 and CDR2 (germline): SQVTM, ANQGSEA. CDR3 sequence: CSVESTANTEAFF. CDR3 in DNA: TGCAGCGTTGAATCAACAGCGAACACTGAAGCTTTCTTT.

This clonotype was counted ten times or more. The chain carries TRBV7-9 and TRBJ1-1, with a possible D match to TRBD1 (5 bases). CDR1 is SEHNR, CDR2 FQNEAQ, per germline (reference sequence). This CDR3 region has 13 residues. V lost 5 bases to trimming and J lost 11 bases, with 18 bases between them. CDR3 nucleotide sequence: TGTGCCAGCAGCCCCGGGACTTCCCGGGAGGCTTTCTTT. Encoded protein: CASSPGTSREAFF.

This clonotype was observed many times. This chain links TRBV6-6 with TRBJ2-5; D gene ambiguous. V dropped 8 bases and J dropped 2 bases, with 12 bases sitting between them. CDR1 MNHNY and CDR2 SVGAGI come from the germline V gene (reference sequence). The CDR3 has 13 amino acids. CDR3 amino acids: CASRFPAQETQYF. The DNA of the CDR3 is TGTGCCAGCCGTTTTCCGGCTCAAGAGACCCAGTACTTC.

This clonotype turned up a few times. The chain joins TRBV24-1 to TRBJ1-1; 9 bases fit TRBD1. Germline V gene data show CDR1 as KGHDR and CDR2 as SFDVKD. The CDR3 spans 13 residues. Trimming at V came to 5 bases and at J to 7 bases, leaving 4 bases not matched to a gene. In DNA form, the CDR3 reads TGTGCCACCAGTGCGGGACAGGGAAATGAAGCTTTCTTT. This sequence encodes CATSAGQGNEAFF.

Many counts were recorded for this clonotype. The germline gene is not matched at one end of the junction; a read error may be the cause. V and J are TRBV4-3 and TRBJ1-1; a possible D gene is TRBD1 (5 bases). Germline V CDR1 and CDR2: LGHNA, YSLEER. This CDR3 has 13 amino acids. CDR3 in DNA: TGTGCCAGCAGCCAGACAGAGAACACTGAAGCTTTCTTT. Translating gives CASSQTENTEAFF.

This clonotype has a count of ten or more. Sequence at one end of the junction differs from germline and may be a read error. The gene calls are TRBV25-1 and TRBJ1-4; no clear D. The CDR3 is made up of 16 amino acids. Germline-derived CDR1 and CDR2 are MGHDK and SYGVNS. This CDR3 is CASSESRASTNEKRFF. CDR3 DNA sequence: TGTGCCAGCAGTGAATCCCGGGCCTCAACTAATGAAAAACGGTTTTTT.

This clonotype showed up many times. This rearrangement joins TRBV11-2 to TRBJ2-2, with 9 nucleotides matching TRBD1. This CDR3 has 15 residues. The trim removed 4 bases at V and 6 bases at J, leaving 6 bases unmatched. CDR1 is SGHAT, CDR2 FQNNGV, per germline. CDR3 in amino acids: CASSSGTGSSGELFF. As DNA, the CDR3 is TGTGCCAGCAGCTCCGGGACAGGGAGTTCCGGGGAGCTGTTTTTT. Filled out from reference TRBV11-2 and TRBJ2-2, the complete variable domain reads EAGVAQSPRYKIIEKRQSVAFWCNPISGHATLYWYQQILGQGPKLLIQFQNNGVVDDSQLPKDRFSAERLKGVDSTLKIQPAKLEDSAVYLCASSSGTGSSGELFFGEGSRLTVL.

This clonotype was recorded a few times. The chain uses TRBV11-3 and TRBJ2-5; 7 nucleotides agree with TRBD1. The CDR3 runs 14 residues. Trimming removed 3 bases from V and 5 bases from J; junction bases left unmatched: 6. Germline V gives CDR1 SGHNT, CDR2 YENEEA. The chain's CDR3 is CASSFGTEGETQYF. DNA of the CDR3: TGTGCCAGCAGCTTTGGGACAGAGGGTGAGACCCAGTACTTC.

This clonotype showed up many times. The J gene is TRBJ2-5, the V gene TRBV7-2; D not resolved. Trimming left V 3 bases short and J 5 bases short, with 10 bases between. The CDR3 runs 13 residues. Germline values: CDR1 SGHTA, CDR2 FQGNSA. The CDR3 here is CASSFGLGETQYF. In DNA, the CDR3 is TGTGCCAGCAGCTTCGGCCTCGGGGAGACCCAGTACTTC.

The chain carries TRBV3-1 and TRBJ1-5; no reliable D call. Germline assignment: CDR1 LGHDT and CDR2 YNNKEL (reference sequence). The CDR3 has 15 residues. The V gene lost 3 bases and the J gene lost 5 bases, with 14 bases spanning the gap. The CDR3 region is CASSHSGHFDQPQHF. The CDR3 bases are TGTGCCAGCAGCCATAGTGGTCACTTCGATCAGCCCCAGCATTTT.

This rearrangement joins TRBV20-1 to TRBJ2-1; either TRBD1 or TRBD2 may fit D (5 bases each). The germline V gene has CDR1 DFQATT and CDR2 SNEGSKA (reference sequence). The length of the CDR3 is 16 residues. Trimming removed 5 bases from V and 6 bases from J, with 23 bases in between. CDR3: CSALSHGPGPSNEQFF. The DNA for the CDR3 is TGCAGTGCTCTTTCCCACGGACCGGGACCCAGCAATGAGCAGTTCTTC.